These 14 T cell receptor beta chains originate from one sample sequenced in a study of shared clonotypes between healthy human individuals. Produced via immunoSEQ multiplex PCR; TCRdb's table is partial and in-frame only. The sample shows roughly 660,000 clones, about 90% of them seen only once. The sample consisted of memory CD8+ T cells from PBMCs. This sample's subset: CD45RO+ cells pooled with CCR7-negative TemRA cells. These receptors all stem from a man between 18 and 35 years old in good health. Some clones in this sample may be carry-over from other donors' samples.

The chain has TRBV7-9 and TRBJ1-1, with D uncertain. CDR1 is SEHNR and CDR2 is FQNEAQ in the germline V gene (reference sequence). With 0 bases removed from V and 6 bases from J, the gap between germline ends came to 17 bases. This CDR3 region has 16 residues. CDR3 amino acids: CASSLALRGQWAEAFF. Here the CDR3 DNA reads TGTGCCAGCAGCTTAGCTCTGCGGGGTCAATGGGCTGAAGCTTTCTTT.

V is TRBV7-6 and J is TRBJ2-3; 9 bases align to TRBD1. Trimming at V came to 6 bases and at J to 4 bases, leaving 17 bases not matched to a gene. CDR1 is SGHVS, CDR2 FNYEAQ, per germline. This CDR3 is 18 amino acids long. This CDR3 reads CASRERHGTGPTPDTQYF. CDR3 DNA sequence: TGTGCCAGCAGGGAACGCCATGGGACAGGGCCTACCCCAGATACGCAGTATTTT.

The chain combines TRBV25-1 with TRBJ1-2, with TRBD1 matching 9 bases. Germline V gene lookup returns CDR1 MGHDK and CDR2 SYGVNS. The CDR3 extends over 14 amino acids. V was pared by 2 bases and J by 6 bases, with 4 bases of the junction left unmatched. The CDR3 DNA sequence: TGTGCCAGCAGTGAACCTGGGACAGGGAATGGCTACACCTTC. This sequence encodes CASSEPGTGNGYTF.

The V call is TRBV27, the J call TRBJ2-7; no firm D call. The CDR3 is made up of 15 amino acids. V shed 5 bases and J shed 0 bases, with 14 bases lying between them. Germline V CDR1 and CDR2: MNHEY, SMNVEV (reference sequence). DNA of the CDR3: TGTGCCAGCAGTGGTACTGGCGCCCACTCCTACGAGCAGTACTTC. Translating gives CASSGTGAHSYEQYF.

V and J are TRBV19 and TRBJ2-1; D remains unclear. Germline V gives CDR1 LNHDA, CDR2 SQIVND (reference sequence). V gave up 6 bases and J gave up 4 bases, with 16 bases separating them. The CDR3 contains 15 residues. The CDR3 bases are TGTGCCAGTAGACCCAGTAATGAACCTTACAATGAGCAGTTCTTC. It yields the protein CASRPSNEPYNEQFF.

The chain recombines TRBV7-3 with TRBJ2-1; 7 positions agree with TRBD1. V trimming: 6 bases; J trimming: 7 bases; junction bases outside the gene matches: 12. Germline V lookup: CDR1 SGHTA, CDR2 FQGTGA. The CDR3 length is 15 residues. The CDR3 reads CASSQVGTAANEQFF. In nucleotides, the CDR3 is TGTGCCAGCAGTCAAGTGGGGACAGCGGCAAATGAGCAGTTCTTC. Filled out from reference TRBV7-3 and TRBJ2-1, the complete variable domain reads GAGVSQTPSNKVTEKGKYVELRCDPISGHTALYWYRQSLGQGPEFLIYFQGTGAADDSGLPNDRFFAVRPEGSVSTLKIQRTERGDSAVYLCASSQVGTAANEQFFGPGTRLTVL.

The chain employs TRBV7-9 and TRBJ1-4; unclear D gene. V lost 1 base and J lost 3, with 9 bases in between. The CDR3 consists of 15 residues. The germline CDR1 and CDR2 sequences are SEHNR and FQNEAQ (reference sequence). CDR3 in amino acids: CASSLGAGANEKLFF. The CDR3 nucleotides are TGTGCCAGCAGCTTAGGGGCAGGAGCTAATGAAAAACTGTTTTTT.

This chain joins TRBV11-2 and TRBJ1-5; TRBD1 aligns across 9 bases. The CDR3 spans 15 residues. Unmatched junction bases numbered 6, after V lost 5 bases and J lost 4 bases. Germline V lookup: CDR1 SGHAT, CDR2 FQNNGV. CDR3 residues: CASSPQGARNQPQHF. Here the CDR3 DNA reads TGTGCCAGCAGCCCACAGGGGGCGAGGAATCAGCCCCAGCATTTT. Based on the CDR3 plus reference TRBV11-2 and TRBJ1-5, the full variable domain is EAGVAQSPRYKIIEKRQSVAFWCNPISGHATLYWYQQILGQGPKLLIQFQNNGVVDDSQLPKDRFSAERLKGVDSTLKIQPAKLEDSAVYLCASSPQGARNQPQHFGDGTRLSIL.

The rearrangement links TRBV7-2 to TRBJ1-2; D may be TRBD1 (6 bases). The CDR3 sequence is 16 residues long. Trimming took 4 bases from V and 4 from J, leaving 19 bases between them. CDR1 and CDR2 (germline): SGHTA, FQGNSA. Here the CDR3 reads CASSYLGADPTYGYTF. CDR3 DNA: TGTGCCAGCAGCTATCTGGGGGCTGATCCAACCTATGGCTACACCTTC.

This clone has a single count. The chain employs TRBV5-4 and TRBJ2-7; 8 bases fit TRBD1. This CDR3 region has 15 residues. The trim removed 4 bases at V and 5 bases at J, leaving 11 bases unmatched. Germline lookup yields CDR1 SGHNT and CDR2 YYREEE (reference sequence). CDR3 residues: CASSPPDRGNHEQYF. In nucleotides, the CDR3 is TGTGCCAGCAGCCCACCCGACAGGGGCAATCACGAGCAGTACTTC.

The genes are TRBV9 and TRBJ2-7; D remains ambiguous. Germline V gene sequence: CDR1 SGDLS, CDR2 YYNGEE. The CDR3 loop spans 12 amino acids. Trimming shortened V by 3 bases and J by 0 bases, and 4 bases separated the two germline ends. As DNA, the CDR3 is TGTGCCAGCAGCGGCAACTCCTACGAGCAGTACTTC. Translating it yields CASSGNSYEQYF.

The chain joins TRBV18 to TRBJ2-5; D is uncertain. The V and J ends lost 3 bases and 1 base respectively, with 9 bases between them. Germline loops: CDR1 KGHSH, CDR2 LQKENI. This CDR3 is 14 amino acids long. The CDR3 DNA is TGTGCCAGCTCACCCCCGGCTCTCCAAGAGACCCAGTACTTC. This sequence encodes CASSPPALQETQYF.

The chain is built from TRBV10-2 and TRBJ1-2, with D unresolved. The CDR3 contains 15 residues. Trimming stripped 0 bases from V and 7 bases from J, with 15 bases between. Germline-derived CDR1 and CDR2 are WSHSY and SAAADI. The CDR3 here is CASSESFRREAGYTF. CDR3 DNA sequence: TGCGCCAGCAGTGAGTCGTTCAGGAGGGAGGCTGGCTACACCTTC.

The chain is built from TRBV5-6 and TRBJ1-2; D unresolved. The CDR3 has 12 residues. CDR1 and CDR2 (germline): SGHDT, YYEEEE. V lost 2 bases, J lost 7 bases, and 9 bases lay in between. Here the CDR3 DNA reads TGTGCCAGCAGCTTACAGCTTAGTGGCTACACCTTC. Amino acids: CASSLQLSGYTF.